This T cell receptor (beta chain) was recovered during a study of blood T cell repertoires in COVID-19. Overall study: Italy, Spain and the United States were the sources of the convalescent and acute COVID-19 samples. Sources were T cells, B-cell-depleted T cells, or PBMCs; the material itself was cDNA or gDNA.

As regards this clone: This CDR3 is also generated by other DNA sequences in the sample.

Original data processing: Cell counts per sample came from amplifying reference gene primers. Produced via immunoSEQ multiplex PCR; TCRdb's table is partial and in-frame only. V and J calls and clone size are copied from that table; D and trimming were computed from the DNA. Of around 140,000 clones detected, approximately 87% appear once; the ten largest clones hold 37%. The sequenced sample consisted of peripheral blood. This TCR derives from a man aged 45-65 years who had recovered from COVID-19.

The CDR3 loop is CSASDSYEQYF. The CDR3 nucleotides are TGCAGTGCTTCTGACAGCTACGAGCAGTACTTC. The chain uses TRBV20-1 and TRBJ2-7; tentatively, D is TRBD1 (5 bases). The V end was cut by 5 bases, the J end by 3 bases, with 8 bases between. The CDR3 runs to 11 residues. From germline, CDR1 is DFQATT and CDR2 SNEGSKA (reference sequence).